The 20 T cell receptor beta chains listed next were all sequenced from one sample in a study of T cells in Graves' hyperthyroidism and ophthalmopathy. Using RNA transcripts as the source, TCR beta CDR3 regions were amplified. The study used the HTBI primer set for a first-round RT-PCR of the TCR CDR3. TCRdb independently ran MiXCR on the multiplex PCR reads; one entry per CDR3 protein. The sample holds hundreds of thousands of distinct CDR3 sequences, around 15% seen once. The sequencing sample was made of blood. Receptors originate from a woman aged 25 to 39 with Graves' hyperthyroidism.

This clonotype occurred many times. V gene TRBV5-5 combines with J gene TRBJ2-7; 9 nucleotides align to TRBD2. Trimming cost V 1 base and J 1 base; bases outside gene matches: 15. The CDR3 is made up of 19 amino acids. Germline V CDR1 and CDR2: SGHKS, YYEKEE (reference sequence). The DNA for the CDR3 is TGTGCCAGCAGCTTGCCTCCAGGGGTTAGCGGGAGAATGTCCTACGAGCAGTACTTC. Amino acid sequence: CASSLPPGVSGRMSYEQYF.

This clonotype was counted at least ten times. The V and J genes are TRBV6-5 and TRBJ2-5, with D perhaps matching TRBD2 (6 bases). The CDR3 sequence is 12 residues long. Germline-derived CDR1 and CDR2 are MNHEY and SVGAGI. V was shortened by 0 bases and J by 7 bases, with 6 bases between the two germline ends. CDR3 sequence (DNA): TGTGCCAGCAGTTACTCGGGGGGGACCCAGTACTTC. This gives the protein CASSYSGGTQYF.

At least ten counts were recorded for this clonotype. The chain combines TRBV7-8 with TRBJ2-3, with 7 positions matching TRBD1. This CDR3 has 16 amino acids. After removal of 4 bases from V and 0 bases from J, the junction contained 7 bases not matched to a gene. Germline V CDR1 and CDR2: SGHVS, FQNEAQ. The CDR3 sequence: CASSYLTGPSTDTQYF. The CDR3 region has the DNA TGTGCCAGCAGCTACCTGACAGGGCCAAGCACAGATACGCAGTATTTT.

This clonotype showed up just a few times. J is TRBJ1-1 and V is TRBV20-1; 8 bases are a match to TRBD1. V gave up 3 bases and J gave up 6 bases; unmatched junction bases: 12. The CDR3 length is 15 residues. The germline CDR1 and CDR2 sequences are DFQATT and SNEGSKA (reference sequence). The CDR3 DNA reads as TGCAGTGCTAGGCCCCGACAGGGGATGGACGCTGAAGCTTTCTTT. It translates to CSARPRQGMDAEAFF.

This clonotype was observed a handful of times. The chain carries TRBV5-1 and TRBJ2-1, with 11 bases matching TRBD2. CDR1 and CDR2 (germline): SGHRS, YFSETQ. The V gene end was trimmed by 3 bases and the J gene end by 9 bases; junction bases not matched to a gene: 5. The CDR3 loop spans 14 amino acids. The CDR3 here is CASSSPGLAAEQFF. Written as DNA, the CDR3 is TGCGCCAGCAGCTCACCGGGACTAGCGGCTGAGCAGTTCTTC.

This clonotype has a count of ten or more. This chain joins TRBV30 and TRBJ2-3; 13 nucleotides agree with TRBD2. The CDR3 extends over 15 amino acids. The junction had 4 bases not matched to a gene; V was cut back by 5 bases and J by 2 bases. Looked up from germline, CDR1 is GTSNPN and CDR2 is SVGIG (reference sequence). CDR3 DNA sequence: TGTGCCTGGGGGGGGACTAGCGGGGACACAGATACGCAGTATTTT. As protein: CAWGGTSGDTDTQYF.

V and J are TRBV15 and TRBJ2-2, with 7 bases fitting TRBD2. V shed 0 bases, J shed 5 bases, and the junction held 3 bases outside the gene matches. This CDR3 region has 15 residues. The germline gives CDR1 LNHNV, CDR2 YYDKDF (reference sequence). CDR3 sequence: CATSRDGGRTGELFF. DNA of the CDR3: TGTGCCACCAGCAGAGACGGGGGGAGGACCGGGGAGCTGTTTTTT.

The chain employs TRBV7-9 and TRBJ1-2, with TRBD1 matching 7 bases. CDR3 length equals 17 residues. The V gene's germline CDR1 is SEHNR and CDR2 FQNEAQ (reference sequence). With V trimmed by 1 base and J by 1 base, 9 bases remained unmatched. The CDR3 protein is CASSLGTGVFLNYGYTF. As DNA, the CDR3 is TGTGCCAGCAGCTTAGGGACAGGAGTTTTTCTTAACTATGGCTACACCTTC.

The V and J genes are TRBV5-1 and TRBJ2-5, with 9 bases fitting TRBD1. With 4 bases clipped from V and 2 bases from J, the junction kept 6 bases outside the gene matches. CDR3 length equals 15 residues. Germline-derived CDR1 and CDR2 are SGHRS and YFSETQ. The CDR3 region is CASSRTGEKQETQYF. Written as DNA, the CDR3 is TGCGCCAGCAGCCGGACAGGGGAAAAACAAGAGACCCAGTACTTC.

This clonotype was counted ten times or more. The chain employs TRBV6-1 and TRBJ2-7, with TRBD2 matching over 15 bases. The CDR3 contains 17 residues. Germline V gene data show CDR1 as MNHNS and CDR2 as SASEGT. V shed 6 bases, J shed 6 bases, and the junction held 12 bases outside the gene matches. The CDR3 region has the DNA TGTGCCAGCAGCCGAGGACTAGCGGGAGGGCTGGGTGGCGAGCAGTACTTC. Its translation: CASSRGLAGGLGGEQYF.

This clonotype was counted ten times or more. The V gene is TRBV7-2, the J gene TRBJ2-7; D unclear. The CDR3 loop spans 13 amino acids. CDR1 is SGHTA and CDR2 is FQGNSA in the germline V gene. V was cut by 2 bases and J by 6 bases, with 11 bases left in between. The CDR3 region has the DNA TGTGCCAGCAGCTTAAGGCTCCGGAGCGAGCAGTACTTC. This sequence encodes CASSLRLRSEQYF.

This clonotype was seen a few times. The V gene is TRBV20-1, the J gene TRBJ2-3; 8 nucleotides align to TRBD2. Trimming took 6 bases from V and 1 from J; bases not matched to a gene: 6. Germline V gene sequence: CDR1 DFQATT, CDR2 SNEGSKA (reference sequence). The CDR3 spans 14 residues. The CDR3 DNA is TGCAGTGCGCAACTAGCGGAAGGCACAGATACGCAGTATTTT. It translates to CSAQLAEGTDTQYF.

The chain links TRBV6-1 to TRBJ2-1, with TRBD2 identical over 13 bases. This CDR3 region has 15 residues. Germline V gene sequence: CDR1 MNHNS, CDR2 SASEGT. Losses at the gene ends were 6 bases for V and 8 bases for J; bases not matched to a gene: 7. The CDR3 coding sequence is TGTGCCAGCAGCTGGACTAGCGGGAGTCGCGATGAGCAGTTCTTC. It specifies CASSWTSGSRDEQFF.

This clonotype appeared many times. The chain is built from TRBV12-3 or TRBV12-4 and TRBJ2-5, with TRBD1 matching over 10 bases. V lost 2 bases to trimming and J lost 5 bases; unmatched junction nucleotides: 8. This CDR3 has 16 residues. This CDR3 reads CASSLRDRGPWETQYF. CDR3 DNA: TGTGCCAGCAGTTTAAGGGACAGGGGACCGTGGGAGACCCAGTACTTC.

The gene calls are TRBV10-1 and TRBJ2-1; maybe TRBD2 (6 bases). The ends were cut back, 0 bases at V and 5 bases at J, with 14 bases in the middle. The germline gives CDR1 WNHNN, CDR2 SYGVQD (reference sequence). The CDR3 totals 16 residues. CDR3 sequence: CASSESGAGYDNEQFF. CDR3 in DNA: TGCGCCAGCAGTGAGTCAGGGGCGGGATACGACAATGAGCAGTTCTTC.

This rearrangement joins TRBV6-1 to TRBJ1-3; 7 bases fit TRBD1. V lost 6 bases to trimming and J lost 4 bases; unmatched junction nucleotides: 6. Germline V CDR1 and CDR2: MNHNS, SASEGT. There are 14 residues in the CDR3. CDR3 region: CASRTRGSGNTIYF. The CDR3 nucleotides read TGTGCCAGCAGGACCAGGGGGTCCGGAAACACCATATATTTT.

This clonotype occurred many times. The chain links TRBV7-9 to TRBJ2-5; D not certain. The CDR3 is made up of 14 amino acids. Trimming stripped 5 bases from V and 4 bases from J, with 14 bases between. Germline assignment: CDR1 SEHNR and CDR2 FQNEAQ (reference sequence). Here the CDR3 reads CASSRVSASETQYF. Here the CDR3 DNA reads TGTGCCAGCAGCCGAGTGTCAGCGTCAGAGACCCAGTACTTC.

This clonotype was detected ten times or more. DNA for the CDR3: TGTGCCAGCAGCAGACAGGGGGCGTACACCGGGGAGCTGTTTTTT. Protein product: CASSRQGAYTGELFF. This chain joins TRBV27 and TRBJ2-2, with TRBD1 identical over 10 bases. V was pared by 6 bases and J by 3 bases, with 4 bases of the junction left unmatched. Per germline, CDR1 MNHEY and CDR2 SMNVEV (reference sequence). The CDR3 covers 15 residues.

This clonotype was found a few times. The chain joins TRBV27 to TRBJ2-2, with D perhaps given as TRBD1 or TRBD2 (5 bases each). The V and J ends lost 8 bases and 2 bases respectively, with 12 bases between them. CDR1 and CDR2 from the germline V gene are MNHEY and SMNVEV (reference sequence). The CDR3 runs to 14 residues. CDR3 nucleotides: TGTGCCAGCCTGGGACGGACCAACACCGGGGAGCTGTTTTTT. Protein product: CASLGRTNTGELFF.

J is TRBJ2-7 and V is TRBV28, with D perhaps TRBD1 (6 bases). V lost 5 bases to trimming and J lost 5 bases, with 16 bases between them. Germline V lookup: CDR1 MDHEN, CDR2 SYDVKM. The CDR3 runs to 14 residues. This CDR3 reads CASSARQVGNEQYF. The CDR3 DNA follows: TGTGCCAGCAGTGCCCGACAGGTTGGAAACGAGCAGTACTTC.